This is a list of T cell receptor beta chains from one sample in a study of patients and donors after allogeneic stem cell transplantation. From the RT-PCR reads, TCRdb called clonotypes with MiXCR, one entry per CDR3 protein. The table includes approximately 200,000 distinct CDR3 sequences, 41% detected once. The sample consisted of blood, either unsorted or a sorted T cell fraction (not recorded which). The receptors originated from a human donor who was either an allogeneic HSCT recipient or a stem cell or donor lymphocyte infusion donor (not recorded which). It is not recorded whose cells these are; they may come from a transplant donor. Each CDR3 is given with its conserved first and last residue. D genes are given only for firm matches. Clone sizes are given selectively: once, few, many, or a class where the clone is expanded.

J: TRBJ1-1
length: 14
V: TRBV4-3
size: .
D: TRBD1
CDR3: CASSRTGGASEAFF
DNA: TGCGCCAGCAGCCGGACAGGGGGCGCATCTGAAGCTTTCTTT

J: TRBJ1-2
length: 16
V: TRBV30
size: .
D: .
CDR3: CAWIRGQGRIGYGYTF
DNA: TGTGCCTGGATTAGGGGTCAGGGGAGGATTGGCTATGGCTACACCTTC

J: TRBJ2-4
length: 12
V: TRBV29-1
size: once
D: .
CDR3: CSVVGSKNIQYF
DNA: TGCAGCGTTGTAGGGTCCAAAAACATTCAGTACTTC

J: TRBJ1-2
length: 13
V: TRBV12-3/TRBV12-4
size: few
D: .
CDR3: CASSFHSNYGYTF
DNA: TGTGCCAGCAGTTTTCACAGTAACTATGGCTACACCTTC

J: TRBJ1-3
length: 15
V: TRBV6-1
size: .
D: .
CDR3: CASSVGTLPGNTIYF
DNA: TGTGCCAGCAGTGTCGGGACACTACCTGGAAACACCATATATTTT

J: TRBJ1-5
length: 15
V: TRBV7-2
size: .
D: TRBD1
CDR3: CASSLIGQGDQPQHF
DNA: TGTGCCAGCAGCTTAATCGGACAGGGGGATCAGCCCCAGCATTTT

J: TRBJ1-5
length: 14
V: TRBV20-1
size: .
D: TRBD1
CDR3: CSARRDRDDQPQHF
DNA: TGCAGTGCACGCAGGGACAGAGATGATCAGCCCCAGCATTTT

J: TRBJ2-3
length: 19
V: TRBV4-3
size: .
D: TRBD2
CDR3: CASSPTGAGEAQRTDTQYF
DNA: TGCGCCAGCAGCCCTACGGGAGCGGGAGAAGCCCAACGCACAGATACGCAGTATTTT

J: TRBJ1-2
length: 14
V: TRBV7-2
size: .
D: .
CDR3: CASSRPGGPYGYTF
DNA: TGTGCCAGCAGCCGGCCGGGAGGCCCATATGGCTACACCTTC

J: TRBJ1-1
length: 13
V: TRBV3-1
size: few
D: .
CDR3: CASSQEFGTPAFF
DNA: TGTGCCAGCAGCCAAGAGTTTGGGACGCCAGCTTTCTTT

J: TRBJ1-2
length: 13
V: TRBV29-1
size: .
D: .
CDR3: CSVVAGANYGYTF
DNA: TGCAGCGTTGTGGCAGGGGCTAACTATGGCTACACCTTC